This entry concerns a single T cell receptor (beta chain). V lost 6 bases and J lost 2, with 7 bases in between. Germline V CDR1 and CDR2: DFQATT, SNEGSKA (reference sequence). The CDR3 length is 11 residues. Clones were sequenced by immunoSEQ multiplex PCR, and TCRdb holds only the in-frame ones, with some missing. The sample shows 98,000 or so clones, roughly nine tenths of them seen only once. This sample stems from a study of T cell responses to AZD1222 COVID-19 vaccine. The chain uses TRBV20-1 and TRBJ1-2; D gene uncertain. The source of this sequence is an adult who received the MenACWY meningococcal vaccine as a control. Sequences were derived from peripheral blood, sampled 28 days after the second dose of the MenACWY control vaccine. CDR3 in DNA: TGCAGTGCCCCTGCGAACTATGGCTACACCTTC. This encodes CSAPANYGYTF.